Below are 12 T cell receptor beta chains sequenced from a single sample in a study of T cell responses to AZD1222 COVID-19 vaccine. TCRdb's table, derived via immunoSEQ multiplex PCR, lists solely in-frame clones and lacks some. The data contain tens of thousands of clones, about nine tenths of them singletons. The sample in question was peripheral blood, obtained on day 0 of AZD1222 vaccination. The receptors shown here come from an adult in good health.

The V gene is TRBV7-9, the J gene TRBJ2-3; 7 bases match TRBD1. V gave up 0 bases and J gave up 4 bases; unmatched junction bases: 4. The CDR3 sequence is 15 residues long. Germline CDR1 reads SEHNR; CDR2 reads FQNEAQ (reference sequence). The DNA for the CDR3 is TGTGCCAGCAGCTTAGCACAGGGGCGTCCAGATACGCAGTATTTT. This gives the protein CASSLAQGRPDTQYF.

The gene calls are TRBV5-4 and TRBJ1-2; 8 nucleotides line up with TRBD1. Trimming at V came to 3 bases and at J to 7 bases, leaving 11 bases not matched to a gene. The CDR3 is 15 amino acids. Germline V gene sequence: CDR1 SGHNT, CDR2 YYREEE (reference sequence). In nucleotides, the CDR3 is TGTGCCAGCAGCTCCCAGGGGCAGGGGGCGCGTGGCTACACCTTC. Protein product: CASSSQGQGARGYTF.

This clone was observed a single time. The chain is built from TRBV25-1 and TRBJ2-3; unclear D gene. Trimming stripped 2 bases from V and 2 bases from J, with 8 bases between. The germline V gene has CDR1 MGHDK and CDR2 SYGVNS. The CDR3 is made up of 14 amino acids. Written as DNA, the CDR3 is TGTGCCAGCAGTGAACGGTTCGACACAGATACGCAGTATTTT. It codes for CASSERFDTDTQYF.

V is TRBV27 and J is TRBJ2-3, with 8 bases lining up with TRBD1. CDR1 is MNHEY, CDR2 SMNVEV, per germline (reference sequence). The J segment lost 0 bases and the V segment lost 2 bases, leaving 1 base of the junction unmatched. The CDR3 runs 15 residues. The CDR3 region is CASSLTGGSTDTQYF. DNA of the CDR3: TGTGCCAGCAGTTTAACAGGGGGAAGCACAGATACGCAGTATTTT.

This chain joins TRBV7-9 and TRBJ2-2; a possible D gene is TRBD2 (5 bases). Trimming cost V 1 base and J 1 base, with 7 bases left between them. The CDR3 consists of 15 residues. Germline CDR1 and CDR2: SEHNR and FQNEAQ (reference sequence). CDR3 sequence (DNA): TGTGCCAGCAGCTTAGGGACTTTGAACACCGGGGAGCTGTTTTTT. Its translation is CASSLGTLNTGELFF.

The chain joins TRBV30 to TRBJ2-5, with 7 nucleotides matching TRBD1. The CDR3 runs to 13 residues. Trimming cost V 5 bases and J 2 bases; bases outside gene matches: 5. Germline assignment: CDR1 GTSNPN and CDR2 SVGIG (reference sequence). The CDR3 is CAWGLTGQETQYF. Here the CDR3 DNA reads TGTGCCTGGGGATTGACAGGGCAAGAGACCCAGTACTTC.

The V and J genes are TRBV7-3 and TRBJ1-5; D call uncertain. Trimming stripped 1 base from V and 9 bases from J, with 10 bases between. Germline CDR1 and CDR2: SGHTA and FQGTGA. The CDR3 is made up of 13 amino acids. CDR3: CASSLITELPQHF. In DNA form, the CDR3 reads TGTGCCAGCAGCTTAATTACAGAGCTGCCCCAGCATTTT.

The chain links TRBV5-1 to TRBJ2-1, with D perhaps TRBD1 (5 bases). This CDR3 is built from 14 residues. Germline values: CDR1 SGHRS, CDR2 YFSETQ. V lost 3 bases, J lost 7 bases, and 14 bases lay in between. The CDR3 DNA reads TGCGCCAGCAGCTGGGGCGCTCAGGGAAATGAGCAGTTCTTC. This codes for CASSWGAQGNEQFF.

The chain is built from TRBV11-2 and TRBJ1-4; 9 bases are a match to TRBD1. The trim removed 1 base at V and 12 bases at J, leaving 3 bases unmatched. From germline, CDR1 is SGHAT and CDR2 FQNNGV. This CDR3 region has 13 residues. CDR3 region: CASSLVGQGELFF. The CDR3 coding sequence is TGTGCCAGCAGCTTAGTGGGACAGGGAGAACTGTTTTTT. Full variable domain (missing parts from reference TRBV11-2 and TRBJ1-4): EAGVAQSPRYKIIEKRQSVAFWCNPISGHATLYWYQQILGQGPKLLIQFQNNGVVDDSQLPKDRFSAERLKGVDSTLKIQPAKLEDSAVYLCASSLVGQGELFFGSGTQLSVL.

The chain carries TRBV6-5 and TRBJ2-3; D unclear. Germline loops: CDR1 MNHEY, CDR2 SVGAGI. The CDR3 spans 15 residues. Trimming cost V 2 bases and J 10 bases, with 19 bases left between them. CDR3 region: CASSYRGRLPFAQYF. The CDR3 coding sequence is TGTGCCAGCAGTTACCGTGGACGCCTCCCCTTCGCGCAGTATTTT.

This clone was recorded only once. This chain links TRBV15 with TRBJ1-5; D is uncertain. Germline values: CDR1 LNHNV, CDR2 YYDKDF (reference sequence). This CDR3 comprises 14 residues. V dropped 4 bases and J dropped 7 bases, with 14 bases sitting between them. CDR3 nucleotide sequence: TGTGCCACCAGCATAATACCGAGGCAACAGCCCCAGCATTTT. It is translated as CATSIIPRQQPQHF.

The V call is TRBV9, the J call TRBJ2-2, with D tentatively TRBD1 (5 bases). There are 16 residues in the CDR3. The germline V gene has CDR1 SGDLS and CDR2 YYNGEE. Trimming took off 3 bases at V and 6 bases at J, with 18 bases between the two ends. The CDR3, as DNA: TGTGCCAGCAGCGCCGCAGGGTGGGGTGTCGCCGGGGAGCTGTTTTTT. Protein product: CASSAAGWGVAGELFF.